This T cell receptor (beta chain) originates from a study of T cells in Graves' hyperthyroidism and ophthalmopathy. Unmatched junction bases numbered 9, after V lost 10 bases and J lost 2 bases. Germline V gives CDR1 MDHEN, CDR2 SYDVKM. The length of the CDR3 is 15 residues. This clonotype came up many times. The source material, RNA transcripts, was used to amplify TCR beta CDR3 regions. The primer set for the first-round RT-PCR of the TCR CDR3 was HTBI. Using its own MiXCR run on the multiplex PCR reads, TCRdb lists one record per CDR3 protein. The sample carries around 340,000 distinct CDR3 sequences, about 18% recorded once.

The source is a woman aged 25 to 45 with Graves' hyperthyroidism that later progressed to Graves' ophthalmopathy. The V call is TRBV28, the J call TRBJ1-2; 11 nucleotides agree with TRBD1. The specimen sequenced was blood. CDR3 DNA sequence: TGTGCCATTGGAACCGGGACAGGGGGGAACTATGGCTACACCTTC. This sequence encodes CAIGTGTGGNYGYTF.